Presented here are 29 T cell receptor beta chains from one specimen sequenced in a study of shared clonotypes between healthy human individuals. The data were produced by immunoSEQ multiplex PCR, yet TCRdb's version contains in-frame clones alone and is incomplete. This table holds fewer than 1 million clones, around 96% found once. CD45RO-negative cells were positively selected for CCR7, leaving out terminally differentiated effector memory CD45RA+ cells. Specimen: naive CD8+ T cells sorted from blood. These receptor sequences come from a man under 40 in good health.

The chain carries TRBV7-9 and TRBJ1-1, with D uncertain. Germline CDR1 reads SEHNR; CDR2 reads FQNEAQ (reference sequence). Trimming removed 4 bases at V and 1 base at J, with 13 bases between. The CDR3 has 15 residues. The CDR3 is CASSWLGAGNTEAFF. The CDR3 coding sequence is TGTGCCAGCAGCTGGTTGGGAGCAGGGAACACTGAAGCTTTCTTT.

This chain connects TRBV7-6 to TRBJ2-7; TRBD1 matches at 8 bases. The V and J ends lost 5 bases and 2 bases, in that order; junction bases with no gene match: 11. Germline V gene lookup returns CDR1 SGHVS and CDR2 FNYEAQ. There are 16 residues in the CDR3. The CDR3 DNA follows: TGTGCCAGCAGCCAAAGACGGGACAGGCGAACCTACGAGCAGTACTTC. It specifies CASSQRRDRRTYEQYF.

Comments on this clone: Other DNA sequences of this sample code for an identical CDR3. The rearrangement uses TRBV7-9 and TRBJ2-1; 9 positions agree with TRBD2. With V trimmed by 5 bases and J by 4 bases, 6 bases remained unmatched. Germline V lookup: CDR1 SEHNR, CDR2 FQNEAQ (reference sequence). The CDR3 contains 15 residues. CDR3: CASSLRTSAYNEQFF. DNA of the CDR3: TGTGCCAGCAGCCTTAGGACTAGCGCATACAATGAGCAGTTCTTC.

The chain has TRBV2 and TRBJ2-1; D may correspond to TRBD1 or TRBD2 (6 bases each). Per the germline V gene, CDR1 is SNHLY and CDR2 is FYNNEI. The CDR3 has 11 amino acids. The V end was cut by 10 bases, the J end by 6 bases, with 10 bases between. CDR3 residues: CATEGGNEQFF. The DNA of the CDR3 is TGTGCCACCGAGGGGGGCAATGAGCAGTTCTTC.

J is TRBJ2-7 and V is TRBV4-3; tentatively, D is TRBD2 (5 bases). Looked up from germline, CDR1 is LGHNA and CDR2 is YSLEER. The CDR3 spans 15 residues. V was cut by 0 bases and J by 1 base, with 10 bases left in between. The CDR3 here is CASSQERAGSYEQYF. The CDR3 DNA reads TGCGCCAGCAGCCAAGAGAGGGCTGGTTCCTACGAGCAGTACTTC.

The chain has TRBV5-6 and TRBJ1-5; D is ambiguous. V lost 5 bases, J lost 2 bases, and 14 bases lay in between. Germline CDR1 is SGHDT and CDR2 is YYEEEE. The CDR3 is 15 residues long. Here the CDR3 reads CASSLGVEGNQPQHF. CDR3 sequence (DNA): TGTGCCAGCAGTCTCGGGGTGGAGGGCAATCAGCCCCAGCATTTT.

The chain employs TRBV5-1 and TRBJ2-7; 8 bases align to TRBD2. Per germline, CDR1 SGHRS and CDR2 YFSETQ. J was trimmed by 3 bases and V by 5 bases; bases with no gene match: 7. This CDR3 spans 14 amino acids. In DNA, the CDR3 is TGCGCCAGCAGATCGAGCGGGGGATACTACGAGCAGTACTTC. This sequence encodes CASRSSGGYYEQYF.

The chain employs TRBV2 and TRBJ2-1, with 10 bases lining up with TRBD2. The CDR3 loop spans 16 amino acids. CDR1 and CDR2 (germline): SNHLY, FYNNEI. V lost 3 bases to trimming and J lost 4 bases; unmatched junction nucleotides: 6. CDR3 coding DNA: TGTGCCAGCAGTGAGCTAGCGGGAGACCCTTACAATGAGCAGTTCTTC. Translating gives CASSELAGDPYNEQFF.

This rearrangement joins TRBV25-1 to TRBJ2-7; 8 nucleotides align to TRBD1. Germline V gene lookup returns CDR1 MGHDK and CDR2 SYGVNS. The CDR3 is 14 residues long. Unmatched junction bases numbered 6, after V lost 6 bases and J lost 2 bases. CDR3 protein: CASSKQGQAYEQYF. CDR3 DNA: TGTGCCAGCAGCAAACAGGGACAGGCCTACGAGCAGTACTTC.

V and J are TRBV11-2 and TRBJ2-7, with D tentatively TRBD1 (7 bases). The CDR3 sequence is 17 residues long. V lost 3 bases to trimming and J lost 4 bases, with 22 bases between them. Germline lookup yields CDR1 SGHAT and CDR2 FQNNGV. The CDR3: CASSFLNIQGRFYEQYF. The CDR3 DNA reads TGTGCCAGCAGCTTCTTGAACATACAGGGGAGGTTTTACGAGCAGTACTTC.

The chain couples TRBV7-3 to TRBJ2-2; D gene uncertain. The length of the CDR3 is 12 residues. CDR1 and CDR2 (germline): SGHTA, FQGTGA. The V end lost 3 bases, the J end lost 8 bases, and 7 bases lay between the germline ends. The CDR3 DNA reads as TGTGCCAGCAGCTTTGGCTTAGGGGAGCTGTTTTTT. Translation gives CASSFGLGELFF.

The chain uses TRBV14 and TRBJ2-3, with no clear D. CDR1 is SGHDN, CDR2 FVKESK, per germline. Trimming left V 2 bases short and J 3 bases short, with 6 bases between. CDR3 size: 13 residues. The CDR3 spells CASSQTLTDTQYF. Here the CDR3 DNA reads TGTGCCAGCAGCCAAACTCTTACAGATACGCAGTATTTT. Full variable domain (remainder filled in from reference TRBV14 and TRBJ2-3): EAGVTQFPSHSVIEKGQTVTLRCDPISGHDNLYWYRRVMGKEIKFLLHFVKESKQDESGMPNNRFLAERTGGTYSTLKVQPAELEDSGVYFCASSQTLTDTQYFGPGTRLTVL.

The chain couples TRBV5-6 to TRBJ2-7, with D perhaps TRBD1 (5 bases). The CDR3 covers 13 residues. V was clipped by 0 bases and J by 4 bases, with 8 bases between them. Germline loops: CDR1 SGHDT, CDR2 YYEEEE. The CDR3 nucleotides are TGTGCCAGCAGCTTGGGGACATATTACGAGCAGTACTTC. Protein product: CASSLGTYYEQYF.

CDR3 nucleotide sequence: TGCGCCAGCAGCCAAGAAGGGACCATCGGTGAGCAGTTCTTC. It translates to CASSQEGTIGEQFF. This rearrangement joins TRBV4-1 to TRBJ2-1; tentatively, D is TRBD1 or TRBD2 (5 bases each). The germline V gene encodes CDR1 MGHRA and CDR2 YSYEKL. The ends were cut back, 0 bases at V and 9 bases at J, with 12 bases in the middle. The CDR3 totals 14 residues.

The J gene is TRBJ1-5, the V gene TRBV2, with 9 bases matching TRBD1. The CDR3 totals 15 residues. V shed 7 bases and J 5 bases; nucleotides not matched to a gene: 9. Germline CDR1 is SNHLY and CDR2 is FYNNEI. CDR3 sequence reads: CASTVTGTGYQPQHF. In DNA, the CDR3 is TGTGCCAGCACTGTAACCGGGACAGGGTATCAGCCCCAGCATTTT.

This sequence joins TRBV9 and TRBJ2-5; tentative D call: TRBD1 (6 bases). The CDR3 length is 15 residues. Trimming took 4 bases from V and 2 from J, leaving 15 bases between them. The germline V gene has CDR1 SGDLS and CDR2 YYNGEE. CDR3 in amino acids: CASSSGVDIQETQYF. CDR3 nucleotide sequence: TGTGCCAGCAGCTCAGGGGTAGATATACAAGAGACCCAGTACTTC.

For the CDR3, the DNA is TGTGCCAGTAGTACCGGACTAGCGAATTATCCCTACGAGCAGTACTTC. Translation: CASSTGLANYPYEQYF. The chain employs TRBV19 and TRBJ2-7; 9 nucleotides align to TRBD2. CDR1 LNHDA and CDR2 SQIVND come from the germline V gene (reference sequence). The CDR3 has 16 amino acids. The ends lost 4 bases at V and 2 bases at J; junction bases unmatched: 9.

This chain uses TRBV7-2 with TRBJ2-7; D gene unclear. V was cut by 1 base and J by 1 base, with 8 bases left in between. Germline V gives CDR1 SGHTA, CDR2 FQGNSA. CDR3 length: 14 amino acids. The CDR3 nucleotides are TGTGCCAGCAGCTTAGACGACGGATCCTACGAGCAGTACTTC. Translated, it gives CASSLDDGSYEQYF.

CDR3 DNA sequence: TGTGCCAGCAGTCCAGCAGGGTCGTCCTACAATGAGCAGTTCTTC. Translating it yields CASSPAGSSYNEQFF. The chain couples TRBV27 to TRBJ2-1; tentative D call: TRBD1 (5 bases). The V gene's germline CDR1 is MNHEY and CDR2 SMNVEV (reference sequence). V lost 5 bases and J 1 base, leaving 12 bases between the germline ends. The CDR3 consists of 15 residues.

The chain employs TRBV5-4 and TRBJ2-7; 7 nucleotides align to TRBD1. CDR3 length: 17 amino acids. Trimming removed 0 bases from V and 3 bases from J; junction bases left unmatched: 12. CDR1 is SGHNT and CDR2 is YYREEE in the germline V gene (reference sequence). The CDR3 here is CASSLVVGDRVSYEQYF. The CDR3 nucleotides read TGTGCCAGCAGCTTGGTAGTGGGCGACAGGGTAAGCTACGAGCAGTACTTC.

V is TRBV5-4 and J is TRBJ2-7, with 11 nucleotides matching TRBD2. CDR1 and CDR2 (germline): SGHNT, YYREEE (reference sequence). The J segment lost 7 bases and the V segment lost 4 bases, leaving 10 bases of the junction unmatched. The CDR3 sequence is 15 residues long. CDR3 region: CASSITGTSGGEQYF. DNA for the CDR3: TGTGCCAGCAGCATCACCGGGACTAGCGGCGGAGAGCAGTACTTC. The entire variable domain, with the rest obtained from reference TRBV5-4 and TRBJ2-7, is as follows: ETGVTQSPTHLIKTRGQQVTLRCSSQSGHNTVSWYQQALGQGPQFIFQYYREEENGRGNFPPRFSGLQFPNYSSELNVNALELDDSALYLCASSITGTSGGEQYFGPGTRLTVT.

This clone has a handful of counts. This chain uses TRBV27 with TRBJ2-2; D is undetermined. Looked up from germline, CDR1 is MNHEY and CDR2 is SMNVEV (reference sequence). V was trimmed by 5 bases and J by 1 base, leaving 11 bases between them. The CDR3 loop spans 15 amino acids. CDR3 region: CASSPFKWNTGELFF. The CDR3 DNA is TGTGCCAGCAGTCCATTCAAATGGAACACCGGGGAGCTGTTTTTT.

The chain links TRBV28 to TRBJ2-7, with 7 bases aligning to TRBD1. J was trimmed by 0 bases and V by 6 bases; bases with no gene match: 8. The CDR3 has 15 amino acids. Per germline, CDR1 MDHEN and CDR2 SYDVKM. CDR3 loop: CASRYPGQASYEQYF. The CDR3 DNA is TGTGCCAGCAGATACCCCGGACAGGCCTCCTACGAGCAGTACTTC.

CDR3 DNA sequence: TGTGCCAGCAGACAAAGCATAGCGTCCACAGATACGCAGTATTTT. Residues: CASRQSIASTDTQYF. This chain links TRBV2 with TRBJ2-3; a possible D gene is TRBD2 (5 bases). The V and J ends lost 6 bases and 2 bases respectively, with 15 bases between them. CDR1 is SNHLY and CDR2 is FYNNEI in the germline V gene. This CDR3 spans 15 amino acids.

The V gene is TRBV5-4, the J gene TRBJ2-2; 12 bases are shared with TRBD2. The length of the CDR3 is 14 residues. V was pared by 7 bases and J by 7 bases, with 5 bases of the junction left unmatched. Germline V gene data show CDR1 as SGHNT and CDR2 as YYREEE (reference sequence). CDR3 sequence: CASRLAGEVGELFF. CDR3 bases: TGTGCCAGCCGACTAGCGGGAGAGGTCGGGGAGCTGTTTTTT.

This clone was seen a single time. This sequence joins TRBV4-1 and TRBJ2-2; D unresolved. CDR1 and CDR2 (germline): MGHRA, YSYEKL. The CDR3 sequence is 13 residues long. Trimming left V 1 base short and J 6 bases short, with 6 bases between. CDR3: CASSQGRPGELFF. As DNA, the CDR3 is TGCGCCAGCAGCCAAGGACGTCCCGGGGAGCTGTTTTTT.

V usage is TRBV10-3 and J usage is TRBJ2-1; D is unresolved. The germline CDR1 and CDR2 sequences are ENHRY and SYGVKD. The CDR3 is 13 amino acids. V lost 8 bases and J 2 bases, leaving 10 bases between the germline ends. This CDR3 is CAIGPGAYNEQFF. CDR3 nucleotide sequence: TGTGCCATCGGCCCCGGTGCCTACAATGAGCAGTTCTTC.

V gene TRBV29-1 combines with J gene TRBJ1-2; D perhaps matches TRBD1 (5 bases). The germline V gene encodes CDR1 SQVTM and CDR2 ANQGSEA. The CDR3 length is 13 residues. V was shortened by 3 bases and J by 7 bases, with 15 bases between the two germline ends. The CDR3 DNA sequence: TGCAGCGTTGACCACGGGATTGGGGGTGGCTACACCTTC. This sequence encodes CSVDHGIGGGYTF. The variable domain in full, with the rest retrieved from reference TRBV29-1 and TRBJ1-2, is SAVISQKPSRDICQRGTSLTIQCQVDSQVTMMFWYRQQPGQSLTLIATANQGSEATYESGFVIDKFPISRPNLTFSTLTVSNMSPEDSSIYLCSVDHGIGGGYTFGSGTRLTVV.

This chain connects TRBV7-6 to TRBJ1-3, with D maybe TRBD1 (6 bases). The germline V gene has CDR1 SGHVS and CDR2 FNYEAQ. V lost 5 bases and J 0 bases, leaving 11 bases between the germline ends. The CDR3 is made up of 15 amino acids. The CDR3 protein is CASSPRQASGNTIYF. CDR3 nucleotides: TGTGCCAGCAGCCCGAGACAGGCCTCTGGAAACACCATATATTTT.